The clone carrying this TCR beta chain was recorded many times. Antigen specificity is unknown. The sample originates from a study of T cells in Graves' hyperthyroidism and ophthalmopathy. Points from the study as a whole: Blood held most thyroid clonotypes expanded above 0.001 frequency.

Investigators excluded patients with uncontrolled infection, other autoimmune disease, pregnancy or lactation. Diagnoses used clinical symptoms, serum thyroxine and TRAb, thyroid ultrasound and orbital computed tomography. The source of the PBMCs was approximately 9.5 ml of fresh peripheral blood. Germline loops: CDR1 MDHEN, CDR2 SYDVKM. The CDR3 contains 14 residues. Trimming pared 7 bases from V and 6 bases from J, leaving 19 bases between. TCR beta CDR3 regions were amplified from RNA transcripts. HTBI primers were employed in a first-round RT-PCR of the TCR CDR3. TCRdb re-derived calls from the multiplex PCR reads in MiXCR, one entry per CDR3 protein. The table has more than 600,000 distinct CDR3 sequences, roughly 15% seen once.

The receptor was derived from a young man with Graves' hyperthyroidism. This chain joins TRBV28 and TRBJ2-7; D is undetermined. Sequenced: blood. The DNA of the CDR3 is TGTGCCAGCACCTTGAGCCGCGGTTTCATCGAGCAGTACTTC. It yields the protein CASTLSRGFIEQYF.